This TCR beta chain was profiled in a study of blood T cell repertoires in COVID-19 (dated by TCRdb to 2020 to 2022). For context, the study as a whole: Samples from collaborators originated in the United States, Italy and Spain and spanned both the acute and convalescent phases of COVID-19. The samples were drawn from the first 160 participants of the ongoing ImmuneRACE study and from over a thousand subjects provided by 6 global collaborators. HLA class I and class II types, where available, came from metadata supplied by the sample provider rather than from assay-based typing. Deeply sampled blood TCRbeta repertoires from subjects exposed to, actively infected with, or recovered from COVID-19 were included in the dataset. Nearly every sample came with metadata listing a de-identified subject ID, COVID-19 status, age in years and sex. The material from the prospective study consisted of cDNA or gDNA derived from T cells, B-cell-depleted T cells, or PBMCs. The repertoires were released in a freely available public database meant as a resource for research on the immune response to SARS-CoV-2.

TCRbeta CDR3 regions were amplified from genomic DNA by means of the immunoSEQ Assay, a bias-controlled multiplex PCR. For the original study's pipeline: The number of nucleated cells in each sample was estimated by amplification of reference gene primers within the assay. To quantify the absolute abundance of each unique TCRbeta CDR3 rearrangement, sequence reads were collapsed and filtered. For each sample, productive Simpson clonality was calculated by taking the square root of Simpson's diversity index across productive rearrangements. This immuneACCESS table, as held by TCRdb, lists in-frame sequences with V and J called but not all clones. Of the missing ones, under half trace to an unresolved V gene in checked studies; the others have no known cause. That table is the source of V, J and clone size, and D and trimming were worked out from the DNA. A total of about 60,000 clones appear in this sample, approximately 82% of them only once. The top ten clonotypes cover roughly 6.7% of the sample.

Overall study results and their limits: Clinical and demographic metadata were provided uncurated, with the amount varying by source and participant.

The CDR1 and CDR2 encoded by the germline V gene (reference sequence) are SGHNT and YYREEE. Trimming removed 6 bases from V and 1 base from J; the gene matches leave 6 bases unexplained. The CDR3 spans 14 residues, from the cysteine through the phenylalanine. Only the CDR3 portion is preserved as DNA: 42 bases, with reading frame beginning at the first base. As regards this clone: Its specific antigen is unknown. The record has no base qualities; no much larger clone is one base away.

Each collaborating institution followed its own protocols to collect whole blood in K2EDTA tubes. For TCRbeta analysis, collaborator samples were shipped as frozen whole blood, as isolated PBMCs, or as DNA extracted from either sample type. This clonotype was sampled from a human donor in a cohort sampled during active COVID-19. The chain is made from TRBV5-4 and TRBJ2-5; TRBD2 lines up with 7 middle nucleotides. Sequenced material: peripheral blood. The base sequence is TGTGCCAGCACCAGGGAGGGCTTCCAAGAGACCCAGTACTTC. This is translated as CASTREGFQETQYF.